These T cell receptor beta chains were read from a single sample in a study of cytomegalovirus exposure and HLA in healthy donors. TCRdb keeps only in-frame clones here, not all; method: immunoSEQ multiplex PCR. The sample lists around 160,000 clones, about 77% occurring once. Sequencing was carried out using PBMCs. These receptor sequences come from a woman aged 40-49 years in good health and CMV-seropositive. CDR3s include the opening cysteine and the closing phenylalanine or tryptophan. The order of the fields is D gene, J gene, V gene, clone size, CDR3 protein, CDR3 DNA. The D gene is left open where the match is weak. Some rows mark clone size as missing; the rest say once, few, many or name a class of expanded clone.

>TRBD1|TRBJ2-1|TRBV5-4|NA
CASSSEDRLMVF
TGTGCCAGCAGCTCTGAGGACAGGTTGATGGTCTTC
>NA|TRBJ1-1|TRBV18|NA
CASSRPGANTEAFF
TGTGCCAGCTCACGCCCAGGGGCGAACACTGAAGCTTTCTTT
>NA|TRBJ1-1|TRBV2|NA
CASRESTEAFF
TGTGCCAGCAGGGAGAGCACTGAAGCTTTCTTT
>NA|TRBJ2-7|TRBV21-1|NA
CAANDPGLGLSYEQYF
TGTGCAGCCAACGACCCGGGACTAGGCTTGTCCTACGAGCAGTACTTC
>NA|TRBJ1-1|TRBV7-2|few
CASSLGWDGSLNTEAFF
TGTGCCAGCAGCTTAGGTTGGGACGGGAGCCTGAACACTGAAGCTTTCTTT
>NA|TRBJ2-7|TRBV10-1|NA
CASSGRRSNGQYF
TGCGCCAGCAGTGGGCGGAGGTCCAACGGGCAGTACTTC
>NA|TRBJ2-7|TRBV29-1|few
CSVEQDEQYF
TGCAGCGTGGAGCAAGACGAGCAGTACTTC
>TRBD1|TRBJ1-6|TRBV4-3|NA
CASSQTDRAPSPLHF
TGCGCCAGCAGCCAAACTGACAGGGCCCCTTCACCCCTCCACTTT
>NA|TRBJ1-1|TRBV18|NA
CASSPGRLGGTEAFF
TGTGCCAGCTCACCCGGTCGTTTAGGGGGCACTGAAGCTTTCTTT
>NA|TRBJ1-4|TRBV7-2|NA
CASSSTGFREKLFF
TGTGCCAGCAGCTCCACAGGGTTTCGGGAAAAACTGTTTTTT
>TRBD1|TRBJ1-4|TRBV28|NA
CASSPGQGTEKLFF
TGTGCCAGCAGTCCGGGACAGGGGACTGAAAAACTGTTTTTT
>TRBD1|TRBJ2-6|TRBV19|NA
CASSSSGTAGANVPTF
TGTGCCAGTAGTTCATCCGGGACAGCTGGGGCCAACGTCCCGACTTTC
>TRBD1|TRBJ2-1|TRBV2|NA
CASSKDRAVDEQFF
TGTGCCAGCAGCAAGGACAGGGCGGTGGATGAGCAGTTCTTC
>TRBD2|TRBJ2-1|TRBV15|NA
CATSNSGGAVNEQFF
TGTGCCACCAGCAATAGCGGGGGGGCTGTGAATGAGCAGTTCTTC
>NA|TRBJ2-5|TRBV6-1|NA
CASSGPGTQETQYF
TGTGCCAGCAGTGGCCCGGGAACACAAGAGACCCAGTACTTC
>TRBD2|TRBJ2-1|TRBV28|NA
CASSLAASGNYNEQFF
TGTGCCAGCAGTTTAGCGGCTAGCGGGAATTACAATGAGCAGTTCTTC
>NA|TRBJ1-5|TRBV21-1|few
CASSFPGHHNSYSNQPQHF
TGTGCCAGCAGCTTCCCGGGACACCATAATTCTTATAGCAATCAGCCCCAGCATTTT
>NA|TRBJ1-5|TRBV15|NA
CATSTSTGSNQPQHF
TGTGCCACCAGCACCTCGACAGGTAGCAATCAGCCCCAGCATTTT
>NA|TRBJ2-7|TRBV2|NA
CASSGEQAYEQYF
TGTGCCAGCAGTGGGGAACAGGCCTACGAGCAGTACTTC
>NA|TRBJ1-3|TRBV19|NA
CASSKGHYSGNTIYF
TGTGCCAGTAGTAAGGGACATTACTCTGGAAACACCATATATTTT
>TRBD1|TRBJ2-7|TRBV18|NA
CASSPGTGDYEQYF
TGTGCCAGCTCACCCGGGACAGGGGATTACGAGCAGTACTTC
>NA|TRBJ2-5|TRBV7-2|few
CASSLPVETQYF
TGTGCCAGCAGCTTACCGGTCGAGACCCAGTACTTC
>NA|TRBJ1-4|TRBV5-8|NA
CASSFRPQGNEKLFF
TGTGCCAGCAGCTTTCGACCCCAGGGAAATGAAAAACTGTTTTTT